These 26 T cell receptor beta chains were sequenced from one sample in a study of blood T cell repertoires in COVID-19. The assay was immunoSEQ multiplex PCR, and TCRdb's table has in-frame clones only and misses some. In the table there are about 180,000 clones, approximately 90% of which are singletons. Sequencing input: peripheral blood. Receptors originate from a woman aged 25 to 39 with active or convalescent COVID-19.

J is TRBJ2-1 and V is TRBV27, with 12 bases matching TRBD2. The junction had 12 bases not matched to a gene; V was cut back by 3 bases and J by 9 bases. This CDR3 has 17 amino acids. From germline, CDR1 is MNHEY and CDR2 SMNVEV (reference sequence). CDR3 loop: CASSFLASGRASGEQFF. The DNA for the CDR3 is TGTGCCAGCAGTTTTTTGGCTAGCGGGAGGGCCTCCGGTGAGCAGTTCTTC.

This clone was detected only once. The CDR3 loop is CATSRPLGGSSYNEQFF. The CDR3 DNA reads as TGTGCCACCAGCAGACCCTTGGGGGGGAGCTCCTACAATGAGCAGTTCTTC. The V gene is TRBV15, the J gene TRBJ2-1; 7 bases line up with TRBD2. CDR3 length equals 17 residues. Looked up from germline, CDR1 is LNHNV and CDR2 is YYDKDF (reference sequence). Trimming removed 2 bases from V and 0 bases from J; junction bases left unmatched: 7.

The chain combines TRBV5-1 with TRBJ2-1; D possibly corresponds to TRBD2 (6 bases). The CDR3 covers 15 residues. Germline CDR1 reads SGHRS; CDR2 reads YFSETQ. V gave up 3 bases and J gave up 0 bases, with 10 bases separating them. CDR3: CASSSTSSSYNEQFF. The CDR3 DNA follows: TGCGCCAGCAGCTCTACTAGCAGCTCCTACAATGAGCAGTTCTTC.

In DNA form, the CDR3 reads TGTGCCAGCAGCGACACAGGGTTTTCGGATGGCTACACCTTC. It codes for CASSDTGFSDGYTF. The rearrangement uses TRBV2 and TRBJ1-2; maybe TRBD1 (6 bases). The ends were cut back, 6 bases at V and 6 bases at J, with 17 bases in the middle. The CDR3 consists of 14 residues. CDR1 and CDR2 from the germline V gene are SNHLY and FYNNEI.

CDR3 region: CASRGLNTEAFF. As DNA, the CDR3 is TGTGCCAGCAGGGGCCTGAACACTGAAGCTTTCTTT. This chain uses TRBV2 with TRBJ1-1; D not resolved. Trimming cost V 6 bases and J 0 bases, with 5 bases left between them. Germline CDR1 and CDR2: SNHLY and FYNNEI. The CDR3 covers 12 residues.

This clone was found once. The rearrangement uses TRBV5-5 and TRBJ1-1; D not certain. This CDR3 has 13 residues. Germline CDR1 SGHKS, CDR2 YYEKEE (reference sequence). Trimming stripped 0 bases from V and 4 bases from J, with 7 bases between. DNA of the CDR3: TGTGCCAGCAGCTTGGGAGCCGGCACTGAAGCTTTCTTT. Its protein is CASSLGAGTEAFF.

V gene TRBV28 combines with J gene TRBJ2-7, with 14 bases lining up with TRBD2. The V segment lost 6 bases and the J segment 8 bases; nucleotides outside the gene matches: 9. The CDR3 totals 15 residues. The germline gives CDR1 MDHEN, CDR2 SYDVKM. CDR3 loop: CASRAGLAGDYKQYF. CDR3 bases: TGTGCCAGCAGGGCGGGACTAGCGGGAGATTACAAGCAGTACTTC.

This chain links TRBV9 with TRBJ1-1; D is possibly TRBD1 (6 bases). V was cut by 5 bases and J by 0 bases, with 26 bases left in between. The CDR3 is 19 residues long. In germline, CDR1 is SGDLS, CDR2 YYNGEE. CDR3 region: CASSSMGAGLIHLNTEAFF. The CDR3 region has the DNA TGTGCCAGCAGTTCGATGGGGGCAGGGCTCATACATTTGAACACTGAAGCTTTCTTT.

This clone was seen more than once but under ten times. V gene TRBV5-4 combines with J gene TRBJ1-6, with 9 bases that match TRBD1. The CDR3 extends over 16 amino acids. Losses at the gene ends were 0 bases for V and 6 bases for J; bases not matched to a gene: 4. CDR1 and CDR2 from the germline V gene are SGHNT and YYREEE (reference sequence). CDR3 residues: CASSLGSDRGNSPLHF. In nucleotides, the CDR3 is TGTGCCAGCAGCTTGGGATCGGACAGGGGTAATTCACCCCTCCACTTT. Full variable domain (missing parts from reference TRBV5-4 and TRBJ1-6): ETGVTQSPTHLIKTRGQQVTLRCSSQSGHNTVSWYQQALGQGPQFIFQYYREEENGRGNFPPRFSGLQFPNYSSELNVNALELDDSALYLCASSLGSDRGNSPLHFGNGTRLTVT.

The chain combines TRBV29-1 with TRBJ2-2; a weak D match, TRBD1 (6 bases). V was pared by 6 bases and J by 1 base, with 18 bases between. Germline-derived CDR1 and CDR2 are SQVTM and ANQGSEA. The CDR3 is 16 amino acids. CDR3 DNA sequence: TGCAGCGTCACCCATCCTGACAGGATGAACACCGGGGAGCTGTTTTTT. Its translation is CSVTHPDRMNTGELFF.

V gene TRBV4-1 combines with J gene TRBJ1-2, with TRBD1 as a possible D gene (5 bases). Germline V gene sequence: CDR1 MGHRA, CDR2 YSYEKL. Trimming pared 3 bases from V and 4 bases from J, leaving 18 bases between. The CDR3 consists of 16 residues. This chain's CDR3 is CASSHSDVSQVYGYTF. CDR3 coding DNA: TGCGCCAGCAGCCATTCGGACGTTTCACAGGTCTATGGCTACACCTTC.

CDR3 sequence (DNA): TGTGCCATCAGGGCGGACAGGCCAGACTCCTACGAGCAGTACTTC. Its translation: CAIRADRPDSYEQYF. The genes are TRBV10-3 and TRBJ2-7, with 7 bases fitting TRBD1. V lost 6 bases and J lost 0; bases outside the gene matches: 8. Per germline, CDR1 ENHRY and CDR2 SYGVKD. The CDR3 consists of 15 residues.

The chain links TRBV6-1 to TRBJ1-1; maybe TRBD1 (6 bases). There are 18 residues in the CDR3. The ends were cut back, 3 bases at V and 1 base at J, with 21 bases in the middle. Per germline, CDR1 MNHNS and CDR2 SASEGT. The CDR3 reads CASSDGGRGRRRNTEAFF. CDR3 DNA: TGTGCCAGCAGTGATGGGGGCAGGGGTCGACGGAGGAACACTGAAGCTTTCTTT.

This clone has just a few counts. The J gene is TRBJ1-1, the V gene TRBV12-3 or TRBV12-4; possibly TRBD1 for D (5 bases). The V and J ends lost 5 bases and 2 bases respectively, with 9 bases between them. CDR3 length equals 13 residues. The CDR3 nucleotides are TGTGCCAGCAGTCTACAGGAAAACACTGAAGCTTTCTTT. Amino acid sequence: CASSLQENTEAFF.

This clone came up once. The CDR3 DNA reads as TGTGCCACCCGGGCAGGGACTCATACTAATGAAAAACTGTTTTTT. This translates into CATRAGTHTNEKLFF. This chain connects TRBV5-4 to TRBJ1-4; D possibly corresponds to TRBD1 (5 bases). V was shortened by 9 bases and J by 2 bases, with 17 bases between the two germline ends. Per germline, CDR1 SGHNT and CDR2 YYREEE (reference sequence). The CDR3 is 15 residues long.

This clone was detected only once. The genes are TRBV19 and TRBJ1-2; D may be TRBD1 (6 bases). CDR3 length equals 14 residues. With 2 bases removed from V and 3 bases from J, the gap between germline ends came to 10 bases. The germline gives CDR1 LNHDA, CDR2 SQIVND (reference sequence). In DNA form, the CDR3 reads TGTGCCAGTAGTATAACCCACAGGGACTATGGCTACACCTTC. Protein product: CASSITHRDYGYTF.

The chain is built from TRBV5-1 and TRBJ2-7, with TRBD2 as a possible D gene (5 bases). Trimming removed 1 base from V and 3 bases from J, with 11 bases in between. Germline CDR1 reads SGHRS; CDR2 reads YFSETQ. The CDR3 consists of 14 residues. The CDR3 sequence: CASSLSSGRYEQYF. DNA for the CDR3: TGCGCCAGCAGCTTGTCCAGCGGACGCTACGAGCAGTACTTC. Together with reference TRBV5-1 and TRBJ2-7, the CDR3 gives the full variable domain: KAGVTQTPRYLIKTRGQQVTLSCSPISGHRSVSWYQQTPGQGLQFLFEYFSETQRNKGNFPGRFSGRQFSNSRSEMNVSTLELGDSALYLCASSLSSGRYEQYFGPGTRLTVT.

Regarding this clone: At the DNA level, this CDR3 is encoded by other sequences in the same sample as well. The chain couples TRBV7-2 to TRBJ1-5; a possible D gene is TRBD1 (5 bases). In germline, CDR1 is SGHTA, CDR2 FQGNSA. The V end was cut by 2 bases, the J end by 4 bases, with 6 bases between. The CDR3 consists of 13 residues. The CDR3 bases are TGTGCCAGCAGCTTACAGGGTAATCAGCCCCAGCATTTT. Its translation: CASSLQGNQPQHF.

The chain carries TRBV6-5 and TRBJ2-7; possibly TRBD1 for D (6 bases). This CDR3 has 14 residues. The V end was cut by 6 bases, the J end by 3 bases, with 15 bases between. The germline CDR1 and CDR2 sequences are MNHEY and SVGAGI. Here the CDR3 DNA reads TGTGCCAGCAGCCCCTGGGACATTCACTACGAGCAGTACTTC. This sequence encodes CASSPWDIHYEQYF.

J is TRBJ2-7 and V is TRBV28; 9 positions agree with TRBD2. In germline, CDR1 is MDHEN, CDR2 SYDVKM. Unmatched junction bases numbered 6, after V lost 2 bases and J lost 4 bases. There are 15 residues in the CDR3. This chain's CDR3 is CASSLAGGPLYEQYF. In DNA, the CDR3 is TGTGCCAGCAGTTTAGCGGGAGGGCCTCTGTACGAGCAGTACTTC.

The chain employs TRBV11-2 and TRBJ1-1, with 8 bases identical to TRBD1. The V gene end was trimmed by 5 bases and the J gene end by 4 bases; junction bases not matched to a gene: 12. The length of the CDR3 is 16 residues. Per the germline V gene, CDR1 is SGHAT and CDR2 is FQNNGV. Here the CDR3 reads CASSHTPGGEGTEAFF. CDR3 DNA sequence: TGTGCCAGCAGCCACACCCCAGGGGGCGAGGGCACTGAAGCTTTCTTT.

The rearrangement uses TRBV5-5 and TRBJ2-7; D is unresolved. V lost 0 bases, J lost 1 base, and 5 bases lay in between. CDR3 size: 13 residues. In germline, CDR1 is SGHKS, CDR2 YYEKEE (reference sequence). CDR3 DNA: TGTGCCAGCAGCTTGGCCCCATCCTACGAGCAGTACTTC. The encoded protein is CASSLAPSYEQYF.

The V gene is TRBV19, the J gene TRBJ2-1, with 7 bases fitting TRBD2. Germline V CDR1 and CDR2: LNHDA, SQIVND (reference sequence). The CDR3 has 13 residues. Germline trimming cut 10 bases from V and 9 bases from J; bases unmatched to any gene: 12. Here the CDR3 reads CATSSGGGIEQFF. The CDR3, as DNA: TGTGCCACCTCTTCGGGGGGTGGGATTGAGCAGTTCTTC.

The V call is TRBV5-1, the J call TRBJ2-1, with D possibly matching TRBD2 (6 bases). The CDR3 is 13 amino acids. In germline, CDR1 is SGHRS, CDR2 YFSETQ. V lost 4 bases to trimming and J lost 8 bases, with 13 bases between them. CDR3 DNA: TGCGCCAGCAGCCCCAGACTAGGGGATGAGCAGTTCTTC. It translates to CASSPRLGDEQFF.

This clone was seen just once. The chain is built from TRBV14 and TRBJ1-2, with D perhaps matching TRBD1 (5 bases). The CDR3 runs to 14 residues. Between the trimmed V and J ends, which lost 0 bases and 4 bases, there was a span of 9 bases. Germline-derived CDR1 and CDR2 are SGHDN and FVKESK. CDR3 bases: TGTGCCAGCAGCCAAGATAGGAGGGGCTATGGCTACACCTTC. This sequence encodes CASSQDRRGYGYTF.

The chain couples TRBV4-1 to TRBJ1-4; 9 nucleotides align to TRBD1. J gave up 8 bases and V 3 bases, and 7 bases lay outside the gene matches. The CDR3 consists of 15 residues. Per germline, CDR1 MGHRA and CDR2 YSYEKL. CDR3 protein: CASSHKMGTGEKLFF. CDR3 DNA: TGCGCCAGCAGCCATAAGATGGGGACAGGGGAAAAACTGTTTTTT.